This entry describes one T cell receptor (beta chain). One Seattle source followed patients from active infection through their disease course. This sample is part of a study of blood T cell repertoires in COVID-19. Study as a whole: Spain, Italy and the United States supplied samples that represented acute and convalescent COVID-19. Sample material is recorded as cDNA or gDNA derived from T cells, B-cell-depleted T cells, or PBMCs.

Per germline, CDR1 SEHNR and CDR2 FQNEAQ (reference sequence). The CDR3 runs 16 residues. After removal of 5 bases from V and 6 bases from J, the junction contained 6 bases not matched to a gene. Authors' processing steps: Amplifying reference gene primers gave estimates of nucleated cell counts. Some clones are missing from TCRdb's copy, which holds only in-frame ones; the method was immunoSEQ multiplex PCR. The V and J calls and clone size are taken from that table; D and trimming were inferred from the DNA. This sample yields some 250,000 clones, of which roughly nine tenths are seen a single time; over 9.5% belongs to the top ten.

The chain recombines TRBV7-9 with TRBJ2-3; 15 positions match TRBD2. Material: peripheral blood. This sequence was found in a woman in her 30s with COVID-19, enrolled during active disease. Written as DNA, the CDR3 is TGTGCCAGCAGCCCCTGGACTAGCGGGGGGGCGGATACGCAGTATTTT. Amino acid sequence: CASSPWTSGGADTQYF.